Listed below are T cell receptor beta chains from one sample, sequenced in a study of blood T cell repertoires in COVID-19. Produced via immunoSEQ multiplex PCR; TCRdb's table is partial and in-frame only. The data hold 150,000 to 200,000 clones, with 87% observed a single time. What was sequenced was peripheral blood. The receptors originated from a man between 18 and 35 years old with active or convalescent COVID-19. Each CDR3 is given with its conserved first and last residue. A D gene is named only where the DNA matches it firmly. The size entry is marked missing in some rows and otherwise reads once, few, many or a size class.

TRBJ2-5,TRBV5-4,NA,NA,CASSLTSTRSETQYF,TGTGCCAGCAGCTTAACCTCGACTAGATCAGAGACCCAGTACTTC
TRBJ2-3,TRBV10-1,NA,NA,CASRDDSASTDTQYF,TGCGCCAGCAGGGACGACAGTGCTAGCACAGATACGCAGTATTTT
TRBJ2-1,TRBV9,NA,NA,CASSVSPGVSEQFF,TGTGCCAGCAGCGTATCCCCGGGAGTAAGTGAGCAGTTCTTC
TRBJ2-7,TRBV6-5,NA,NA,CASSELGQQPYEQYF,TGTGCCAGCTCCGAACTAGGACAGCAGCCCTACGAGCAGTACTTC
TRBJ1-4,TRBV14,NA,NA,CASSQVSGGNEKLFF,TGTGCCAGCAGCCAAGTATCCGGCGGTAATGAAAAACTGTTTTTT
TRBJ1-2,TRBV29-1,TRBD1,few,CSVLGWGTGSNYGYTF,TGCAGCGTCCTGGGGTGGGGGACAGGCTCCAACTATGGCTACACCTTC
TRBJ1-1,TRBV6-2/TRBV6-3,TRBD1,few,CASSYWDRGPNTEAFF,TGTGCCAGCAGTTACTGGGACAGGGGGCCCAACACTGAAGCTTTCTTT
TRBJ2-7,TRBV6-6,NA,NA,CASSYRIEELPEQYF,TGTGCCAGCAGTTATCGTATAGAAGAGCTCCCCGAGCAGTACTTC
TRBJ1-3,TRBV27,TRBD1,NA,CASSPRGLAGNTIYF,TGTGCCAGCAGTCCCAGGGGGCTAGCTGGAAACACCATATATTTT
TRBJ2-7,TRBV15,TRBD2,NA,CATSRTSGSSYEQYF,TGTGCCACCAGCAGGACTAGCGGGAGCTCCTACGAGCAGTACTTC
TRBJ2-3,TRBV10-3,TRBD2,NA,CAISVLSTSGSIGTDTQYF,TGTGCCATCAGTGTGCTGTCAACTAGCGGGAGTATCGGCACAGATACGCAGTATTTT
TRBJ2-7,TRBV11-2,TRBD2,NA,CASSTISGRAYEQYF,TGTGCCAGCAGCACCATTAGCGGGAGGGCCTACGAGCAGTACTTC
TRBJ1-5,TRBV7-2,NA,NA,CASSQQQGGRGPQHF,TGTGCCAGCAGCCAACAACAGGGTGGGAGGGGACCCCAGCATTTT
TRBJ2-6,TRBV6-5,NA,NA,CASSLYSSGANVLTF,TGTGCCAGCAGTCTATACTCCTCTGGGGCCAACGTCCTGACTTTC
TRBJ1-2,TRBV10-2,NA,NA,CASSESDPRVNGYTF,TGCGCCAGCAGTGAGTCCGACCCCAGGGTAAACGGCTACACCTTC
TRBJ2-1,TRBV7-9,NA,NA,CASSLLWGEVFF,TGTGCCAGCAGCCTTCTTTGGGGGGAGGTGTTCTTC
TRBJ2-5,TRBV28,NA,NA,CASSSIQGLGTQYF,TGTGCCAGCAGTTCTATACAGGGATTGGGGACCCAGTACTTC
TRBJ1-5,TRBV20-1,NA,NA,CSASWGGVNQPQHF,TGCAGTGCTAGTTGGGGGGGAGTCAATCAGCCCCAGCATTTT
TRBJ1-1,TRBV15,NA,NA,CATSPRGGVGEAFF,TGTGCCACCAGCCCTCGGGGGGGGGTTGGTGAAGCTTTCTTT
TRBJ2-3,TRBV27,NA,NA,CASRADTYDTDTQYF,TGTGCCAGCAGGGCGGACACTTACGACACAGATACGCAGTATTTT
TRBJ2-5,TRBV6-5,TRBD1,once,CASSPGDRVWETQYF,TGTGCCAGCAGTCCGGGGGACAGGGTCTGGGAGACCCAGTACTTC
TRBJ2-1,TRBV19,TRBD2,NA,CASSTPSGRYNEQFF,TGTGCCAGTAGTACCCCTAGCGGGAGGTACAATGAGCAGTTCTTC
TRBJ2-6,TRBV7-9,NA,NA,CASRTGNSGANVLTF,TGTGCCAGCAGAACAGGAAACTCTGGGGCCAACGTCCTGACTTTC
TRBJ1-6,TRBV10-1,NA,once,CASSESVRPNSPLHF,TGCGCCAGCAGTGAGTCGGTCAGGCCTAATTCACCCCTCCACTTT
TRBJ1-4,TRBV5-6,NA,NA,CASSGNKGGRGEKLFF,TGTGCCAGCAGCGGCAATAAAGGGGGTAGGGGTGAAAAACTGTTTTTT
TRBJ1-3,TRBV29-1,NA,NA,CSVSPVGGNTIYF,TGCAGCGTTAGCCCCGTTGGTGGAAACACCATATATTTT
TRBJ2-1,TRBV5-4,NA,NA,CASSLVSARSYNEQFF,TGTGCCAGCAGCTTGGTAAGCGCACGATCCTACAATGAGCAGTTCTTC
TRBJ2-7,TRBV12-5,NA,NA,CASSGLGYEQYF,TGTGCTAGTTCGGGATTGGGGTACGAGCAGTACTTC
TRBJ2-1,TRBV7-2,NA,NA,CASSHRDNPYNEQFF,TGTGCCAGCAGCCACAGGGACAACCCCTACAATGAGCAGTTCTTC
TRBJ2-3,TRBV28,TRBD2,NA,CASSPLFRLADNTDTQYF,TGTGCCAGCAGCCCCCTTTTTAGACTAGCGGATAACACAGATACGCAGTATTTT
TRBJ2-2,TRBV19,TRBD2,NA,CASSILAGGTGELFF,TGTGCCAGTAGTATACTAGCGGGGGGGACCGGGGAGCTGTTTTTT
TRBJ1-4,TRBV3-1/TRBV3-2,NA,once,CASSLEGVQGEKLFF,TGTGCCAGCAGCCTCGAGGGGGTTCAGGGGGAAAAACTGTTTTTT
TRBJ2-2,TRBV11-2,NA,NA,CASSMLRANTGELFF,TGTGCCAGCAGTATGCTACGGGCGAACACCGGGGAGCTGTTTTTT
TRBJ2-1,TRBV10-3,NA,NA,CAISESEVFVNGQFF,TGTGCCATCAGTGAGTCGGAGGTTTTCGTGAATGGGCAGTTCTTC
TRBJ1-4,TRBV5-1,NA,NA,CASSLGATNEKLFF,TGCGCCAGCAGCTTGGGGGCCACTAATGAAAAACTGTTTTTT
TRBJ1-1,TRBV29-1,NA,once,CSVVRDKATEAFF,TGCAGCGTTGTTAGGGACAAGGCCACTGAAGCTTTCTTT
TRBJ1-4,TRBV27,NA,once,CASSNGSFYEKLFF,TGTGCCAGCAGCAACGGGAGTTTTTACGAAAAACTGTTTTTT
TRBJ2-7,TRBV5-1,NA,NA,CASSLGGGASSYEQYF,TGCGCCAGCAGCTTGGGTGGCGGGGCATCCTCCTACGAGCAGTACTTC
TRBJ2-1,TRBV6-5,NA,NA,CASRTINRVPLFF,TGTGCCAGCAGGACTATCAACAGGGTCCCCCTGTTCTTC
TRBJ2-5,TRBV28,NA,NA,CASRRRWVPGTQYF,TGTGCCAGCAGGAGGCGATGGGTACCTGGGACCCAGTACTTC
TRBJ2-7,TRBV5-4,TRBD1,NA,CASSLTAGGGGQYF,TGTGCCAGCAGCTTGACTGCAGGGGGCGGTGGGCAGTACTTC
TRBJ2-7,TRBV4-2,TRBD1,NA,CASSQGSTGGGLYEQYF,TGTGCCAGCAGCCAAGGGAGCACAGGGGGCGGGTTATACGAGCAGTACTTC
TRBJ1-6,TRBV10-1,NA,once,CAIPQPRGSPLHF,TGCGCCATTCCCCAGCCCCGGGGGTCACCCCTCCACTTT
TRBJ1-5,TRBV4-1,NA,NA,CASSQVYLQPQHF,TGCGCCAGCAGCCAAGTTTATCTTCAGCCCCAGCATTTT
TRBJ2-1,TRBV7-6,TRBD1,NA,CASSLAPFPGQQYNEQFF,TGTGCCAGCAGCTTAGCTCCTTTTCCGGGACAGCAGTACAATGAGCAGTTCTTC
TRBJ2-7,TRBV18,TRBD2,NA,CASSPGGRDNYEQYF,TGTGCCAGCTCACCTGGAGGGAGGGATAACTACGAGCAGTACTTC
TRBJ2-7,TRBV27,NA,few,CASSYSFWATYEQYF,TGTGCCAGCAGTTATAGTTTTTGGGCTACCTACGAGCAGTACTTC
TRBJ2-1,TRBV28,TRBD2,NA,CASSGGTSGGNEQFF,TGTGCCAGCAGTGGGGGGACTAGCGGGGGCAATGAGCAGTTCTTC
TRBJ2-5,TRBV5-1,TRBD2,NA,CASSSGLAGLGQTQYF,TGCGCCAGCAGCTCCGGACTAGCGGGGCTAGGGCAGACCCAGTACTTC
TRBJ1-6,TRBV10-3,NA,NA,CAISEVDSNSPLHF,TGTGCCATCAGTGAGGTGGACAGTAATTCACCCCTCCACTTT
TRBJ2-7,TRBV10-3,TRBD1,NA,CAISAGTGQKTPPRIAAEQYF,TGTGCCATCAGTGCCGGGACAGGGCAAAAAACGCCTCCCCGGATCGCAGCCGAGCAGTACTTC
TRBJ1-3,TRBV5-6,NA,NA,CASRMRLSSGNTIYF,TGTGCCAGCAGAATGAGATTAAGCTCTGGAAACACCATATATTTT
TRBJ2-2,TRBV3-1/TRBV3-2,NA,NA,CASSLSGSGELFF,TGTGCCAGCTCCCTCTCAGGCTCCGGGGAGCTGTTTTTT
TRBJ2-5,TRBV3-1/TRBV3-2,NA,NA,CASSQFYGGETQYF,TGTGCCAGCAGCCAATTTTACGGGGGAGAGACCCAGTACTTC